The 28 T cell receptor beta chains in this list originate from one sample, sequenced in a study of shared clonotypes between healthy human individuals. Libraries were prepared by immunoSEQ multiplex PCR; TCRdb keeps only in-frame clonotypes and omits some of them. The data show roughly 2 million clones, with 85% to 95% seen just once and approximately 1.2% held by the top ten. CD45RO negativity and positive selection for CCR7 defined naive CD8 cells, a population that excluded terminally differentiated effector memory CD45RA+ cells. Sequencing used naive CD8+ T cells sorted from blood. The receptors were sampled from a man between 18 and 29 years old in good health.

The J gene is TRBJ2-2, the V gene TRBV27; perhaps TRBD1 as D (7 bases). The CDR3 loop spans 16 amino acids. The V and J ends lost 0 bases and 7 bases respectively, with 15 bases between them. Germline loops: CDR1 MNHEY, CDR2 SMNVEV (reference sequence). In nucleotides, the CDR3 is TGTGCCAGCAGTTTATCAGGGGGCGCGGAGGGCGGGGAGCTGTTTTTT. It codes for CASSLSGGAEGGELFF.

V gene TRBV29-1 combines with J gene TRBJ2-2; D is perhaps TRBD1 (5 bases). Trimming pared 3 bases from V and 0 bases from J, leaving 11 bases between. Germline V gene data show CDR1 as SQVTM and CDR2 as ANQGSEA. This CDR3 has 15 amino acids. DNA for the CDR3: TGCAGCGTTGAGGTCGTAGGGGCGAACACCGGGGAGCTGTTTTTT. Amino acid sequence: CSVEVVGANTGELFF.

This chain connects TRBV11-2 to TRBJ1-6; tentative D call: TRBD1 (5 bases). Looked up from germline, CDR1 is SGHAT and CDR2 is FQNNGV. The CDR3 contains 14 residues. V was trimmed by 2 bases and J by 9 bases, leaving 11 bases between them. DNA for the CDR3: TGTGCCAGCAGCTTATTAGGGGATGGTTCACCCCTCCACTTT. Its translation is CASSLLGDGSPLHF.

The rearrangement uses TRBV29-1 and TRBJ1-2, with unresolved D. The germline gives CDR1 SQVTM, CDR2 ANQGSEA. V shed 7 bases and J shed 3 bases, with 12 bases lying between them. This CDR3 contains 12 residues. This CDR3 reads CSGRTEYYGYTF. The CDR3, as DNA: TGCAGCGGTCGGACGGAATACTATGGCTACACCTTC.

V gene TRBV11-2 combines with J gene TRBJ2-6; D gene ambiguous. The length of the CDR3 is 17 residues. CDR1 SGHAT and CDR2 FQNNGV come from the germline V gene. V lost 6 bases to trimming and J lost 0 bases, with 15 bases between them. The CDR3 protein is CASRLTLDGSGANVLTF. In nucleotides, the CDR3 is TGTGCCAGCAGACTCACGTTGGACGGCTCTGGGGCCAACGTCCTGACTTTC.

This clone was counted between two and nine times. The J gene is TRBJ2-5, the V gene TRBV6-1; a possible D gene is TRBD2 (5 bases). Trimming shortened V by 7 bases and J by 5 bases, and 14 bases separated the two germline ends. Germline V lookup: CDR1 MNHNS, CDR2 SASEGT. This CDR3 spans 13 amino acids. The CDR3 nucleotides are TGTGCCAGCAAAAGGACTCTTCCGGAGACCCAGTACTTC. Its translation is CASKRTLPETQYF.

This clone was seen only a few times. This rearrangement joins TRBV11-3 to TRBJ1-2; D call uncertain. Germline CDR1 and CDR2: SGHNT and YENEEA. V was pared by 5 bases and J by 0 bases, with 10 bases between. The CDR3 totals 14 residues. The CDR3 reads CASSARHPNYGYTF. The CDR3 nucleotides read TGTGCCAGCAGCGCGCGACACCCTAACTATGGCTACACCTTC.

The rearrangement joins TRBV4-3 to TRBJ2-1; no firm D call. The CDR3 is 15 residues long. Trimming left V 4 bases short and J 0 bases short, with 10 bases between. Germline V gene lookup returns CDR1 LGHNA and CDR2 YSLEER. The chain's CDR3 is CASSRLLSSYNEQFF. CDR3 in DNA: TGCGCCAGCAGCCGACTCCTGAGCTCCTACAATGAGCAGTTCTTC.

The chain has TRBV7-2 and TRBJ2-2; D is possibly TRBD1 or TRBD2 (5 bases each). Trimming removed 2 bases from V and 5 bases from J, with 9 bases in between. Germline V CDR1 and CDR2: SGHTA, FQGNSA. This CDR3 is 14 amino acids long. The CDR3 region has the DNA TGTGCCAGCAGCTTAACGGGACCAACCGGGGAGCTGTTTTTT. The encoded protein is CASSLTGPTGELFF.

The gene calls are TRBV29-1 and TRBJ1-2, with D possibly being TRBD1 (5 bases). Looked up from germline, CDR1 is SQVTM and CDR2 is ANQGSEA. Deletions cut 0 bases from V and 2 bases from J, with 13 bases between. The CDR3 consists of 15 residues. This CDR3 is CSVEDGSGRNYGYTF. DNA of the CDR3: TGCAGCGTTGAAGATGGTTCAGGGCGCAACTATGGCTACACCTTC. Using reference TRBV29-1 and TRBJ1-2 for the parts outside the CDR3, the full variable domain is SAVISQKPSRDICQRGTSLTIQCQVDSQVTMMFWYRQQPGQSLTLIATANQGSEATYESGFVIDKFPISRPNLTFSTLTVSNMSPEDSSIYLCSVEDGSGRNYGYTFGSGTRLTVV.

The gene calls are TRBV30 and TRBJ1-1; possibly TRBD1 for D (6 bases). V was shortened by 2 bases and J by 4 bases, with 17 bases between the two germline ends. The CDR3 loop spans 15 amino acids. The germline CDR1 and CDR2 sequences are GTSNPN and SVGIG (reference sequence). CDR3 nucleotides: TGTGCCTGGAGTATTACAGGGACCGGGGCCACTGAAGCTTTCTTT. This gives the protein CAWSITGTGATEAFF.

On this clone: This sequence may be a read error, since a much larger clone differs from it by one base. The same CDR3 is also encoded by other DNA sequences in this sample. The CDR3 region is CASSSSYEQYF. The CDR3 coding sequence is TGTGCCAGCAGCTCGTCCTACGAGCAGTACTTC. The V call is TRBV13, the J call TRBJ2-7; D is unresolved. CDR3 size: 11 residues. Germline CDR1 reads PRHDT; CDR2 reads FYEKMQ (reference sequence). With 4 bases removed from V and 1 base from J, the gap between germline ends came to 2 bases.

This clone was seen once. The genes are TRBV7-6 and TRBJ1-6, with D possibly matching TRBD1 (6 bases). There are 13 residues in the CDR3. In germline, CDR1 is SGHVS, CDR2 FNYEAQ. V lost 6 bases to trimming and J lost 5 bases, with 8 bases between them. Here the CDR3 DNA reads TGTGCCAGCAGGACAGGCGATAATTCACCCCTCCACTTT. It specifies CASRTGDNSPLHF.

V gene TRBV30 combines with J gene TRBJ2-7; weak D call: TRBD1 (6 bases). The germline CDR1 and CDR2 sequences are GTSNPN and SVGIG (reference sequence). V dropped 0 bases and J dropped 4 bases, with 10 bases sitting between them. The length of the CDR3 is 13 residues. The CDR3 sequence is CAWSVGHLYEQYF. In nucleotides, the CDR3 is TGTGCCTGGAGTGTGGGACACCTATACGAGCAGTACTTC.

This clone occurred once. The J gene is TRBJ2-1, the V gene TRBV6-1; TRBD2 aligns across 7 bases. V shed 5 bases, J shed 4 bases, and the junction held 8 bases outside the gene matches. Germline CDR1 is MNHNS and CDR2 is SASEGT. The CDR3 is made up of 15 amino acids. CDR3 bases: TGTGCCAGCAGTCAACTTAGCGGGTTATACAATGAGCAGTTCTTC. Translation: CASSQLSGLYNEQFF.

The rearrangement joins TRBV5-4 to TRBJ1-2; D unresolved. The V gene's germline CDR1 is SGHNT and CDR2 YYREEE (reference sequence). Trimming removed 4 bases at V and 8 bases at J, with 15 bases between. This CDR3 is built from 13 residues. The CDR3 bases are TGTGCCAGCAGCCCCCGTATCGGGATAGGCTACACCTTC. Residues: CASSPRIGIGYTF. Using reference TRBV5-4 and TRBJ1-2 for the parts outside the CDR3, the full variable domain is ETGVTQSPTHLIKTRGQQVTLRCSSQSGHNTVSWYQQALGQGPQFIFQYYREEENGRGNFPPRFSGLQFPNYSSELNVNALELDDSALYLCASSPRIGIGYTFGSGTRLTVV.

This clone turned up a few times. Different DNA sequences within this sample yield the same CDR3. The chain uses TRBV4-1 and TRBJ2-7, with 11 bases identical to TRBD2. The V segment lost 4 bases and the J segment 3 bases; nucleotides outside the gene matches: 2. The CDR3 spans 14 residues. Germline V CDR1 and CDR2: MGHRA, YSYEKL. DNA of the CDR3: TGCGCCAGCAGCCCCGGGACTAGCGGCTACGAGCAGTACTTC. Protein product: CASSPGTSGYEQYF.

The V call is TRBV7-9, the J call TRBJ1-5; TRBD1 might be the D (5 bases). The CDR3 runs 14 residues. CDR1 is SEHNR and CDR2 is FQNEAQ in the germline V gene (reference sequence). Trimming stripped 5 bases from V and 5 bases from J, with 13 bases between. As DNA, the CDR3 is TGTGCCAGCAGCCTAGGTGGGGCTGATCAGCCCCAGCATTTT. Amino acids: CASSLGGADQPQHF.

The chain is built from TRBV7-9 and TRBJ2-3, with D perhaps matching TRBD1 (5 bases). The CDR3 runs 15 residues. V was shortened by 1 base and J by 5 bases, with 13 bases between the two germline ends. Germline CDR1 reads SEHNR; CDR2 reads FQNEAQ (reference sequence). The CDR3 sequence is CASSLVEAGKDTQYF. The DNA of the CDR3 is TGTGCCAGCAGCTTAGTTGAGGCAGGGAAAGATACGCAGTATTTT.

V and J are TRBV5-1 and TRBJ2-7, with TRBD1 matching over 7 bases. The germline V gene has CDR1 SGHRS and CDR2 YFSETQ. This CDR3 region has 15 residues. The V gene end was trimmed by 0 bases and the J gene end by 3 bases; junction bases not matched to a gene: 6. CDR3 bases: TGCGCCAGCAGCTTGGGAGGGGGCGGTTACTACGAGCAGTACTTC. This gives the protein CASSLGGGGYYEQYF. The variable domain in full, completed from reference TRBV5-1 and TRBJ2-7, reads KAGVTQTPRYLIKTRGQQVTLSCSPISGHRSVSWYQQTPGQGLQFLFEYFSETQRNKGNFPGRFSGRQFSNSRSEMNVSTLELGDSALYLCASSLGGGGYYEQYFGPGTRLTVT.

As regards this clone: Other DNA sequences in this specimen translate into the identical CDR3. J is TRBJ2-1 and V is TRBV4-1, with 10 nucleotides matching TRBD1. In germline, CDR1 is MGHRA, CDR2 YSYEKL. The CDR3 totals 14 residues. V trimming: 3 bases; J trimming: 7 bases; junction bases outside the gene matches: 3. CDR3 in amino acids: CASSQGQGWNEQFF. The CDR3 DNA follows: TGCGCCAGCAGCCAGGGACAGGGGTGGAATGAGCAGTTCTTC.

V usage is TRBV5-1 and J usage is TRBJ1-3; D gene uncertain. Germline-derived CDR1 and CDR2 are SGHRS and YFSETQ. The CDR3 contains 16 residues. Trimming shortened V by 0 bases and J by 0 bases, and 10 bases separated the two germline ends. CDR3 coding DNA: TGCGCCAGCAGCTTGGACACTATCCTCTCTGGAAACACCATATATTTT. As protein: CASSLDTILSGNTIYF.

V is TRBV11-2 and J is TRBJ2-1; D possibly matches TRBD1 or TRBD2 (5 bases each). V dropped 0 bases and J dropped 2 bases, with 8 bases sitting between them. Germline values: CDR1 SGHAT, CDR2 FQNNGV. The CDR3 runs 15 residues. The CDR3 sequence is CASSLERGPYNEQFF. The CDR3 coding sequence is TGTGCCAGCAGCTTAGAGAGGGGCCCCTACAATGAGCAGTTCTTC.

The chain is built from TRBV5-6 and TRBJ2-6; D possibly corresponds to TRBD1 (5 bases). Trimming left V 2 bases short and J 0 bases short, with 12 bases between. The CDR3 runs to 17 residues. From germline, CDR1 is SGHDT and CDR2 YYEEEE. As DNA, the CDR3 is TGTGCCAGCAGCTTCCGACAGTTTTTCTCTGGGGCCAACGTCCTGACTTTC. Translated, it gives CASSFRQFFSGANVLTF. Full variable domain (missing parts from reference TRBV5-6 and TRBJ2-6): DAGVTQSPTHLIKTRGQQVTLRCSPKSGHDTVSWYQQALGQGPQFIFQYYEEEERQRGNFPDRFSGHQFPNYSSELNVNALLLGDSALYLCASSFRQFFSGANVLTFGAGSRLTVL.

The V gene is TRBV7-4, the J gene TRBJ2-7; 9 bases align to TRBD2. J gave up 7 bases and V 7 bases, and 20 bases lay outside the gene matches. Germline V gene sequence: CDR1 SGHVT, CDR2 SQSDAQ. The CDR3 spans 17 residues. The CDR3 is CASTLPYLAGTTMEQYF. The CDR3 DNA reads as TGTGCCAGCACATTACCCTACCTAGCGGGGACTACGATGGAGCAGTACTTC.

V usage is TRBV2 and J usage is TRBJ2-1, with D unresolved. The ends were cut back, 2 bases at V and 4 bases at J, with 9 bases in the middle. Germline lookup yields CDR1 SNHLY and CDR2 FYNNEI. The CDR3 spans 14 residues. The CDR3 here is CASSESATYNEQFF. CDR3 nucleotide sequence: TGTGCCAGCAGTGAATCGGCGACTTACAATGAGCAGTTCTTC.

As concerns this clone: Other DNA sequences from this sample encode an identical CDR3 as well. The chain links TRBV6-1 to TRBJ2-7; TRBD1 matches at 8 bases. V shed 1 base, J shed 4 bases, and the junction held 6 bases outside the gene matches. Germline V gene data show CDR1 as MNHNS and CDR2 as SASEGT. This CDR3 contains 15 residues. Here the CDR3 reads CASSEGVTGDYEQYF. CDR3 DNA sequence: TGTGCCAGCAGTGAAGGGGTGACAGGGGATTACGAGCAGTACTTC.

This clone was counted ten times or more. The rearrangement joins TRBV10-3 to TRBJ2-2, with TRBD1 as a possible D gene (5 bases). V was shortened by 3 bases and J by 3 bases, with 11 bases between the two germline ends. The CDR3 totals 15 residues. In germline, CDR1 is ENHRY, CDR2 SYGVKD. This CDR3 is CAISEPDSHTGELFF. The CDR3 coding sequence is TGTGCCATCAGTGAACCAGACAGTCACACCGGGGAGCTGTTTTTT.